The entry below gives a single T cell receptor (beta chain) sequence along with its context. Its antigen is unidentified. Genomic DNA provided the template from which TCR beta VDJ and CDR3 profiles were obtained. TCRdb reprocessed the reads with MiXCR, giving one entry per CDR3 protein. The sample holds roughly 420,000 distinct CDR3 sequences, about two thirds seen once. The data originate from a study of CD8+CD57+ T cells in acquired aplastic anemia. Study-wide background: The average read count for CD4+ cells in healthy donors was 10 million to 11 million.

Overall study results and limits: Between patients and controls, about 30 CD8+ CDR3 sequences were found in common.

The germline gives CDR1 LGHNA, CDR2 YSLEER. The V end lost 2 bases, the J end lost 7 bases, and 18 bases lay between the germline ends. The CDR3 contains 15 residues. Sequenced material: sorted CD4+, CD8+, or CD8+CD57+ T cells (not recorded which) from PBMCs. This sequence originates from a human donor in good health, serving as a control. The chain couples TRBV4-3 to TRBJ2-7, with D perhaps given as TRBD1 or TRBD2 (6 bases each). The CDR3 region has the DNA TGCGCCAGCAGCCAAACCGACGGGGGCCCGGGGGAGCAGTACTTC. Its protein is CASSQTDGGPGEQYF.